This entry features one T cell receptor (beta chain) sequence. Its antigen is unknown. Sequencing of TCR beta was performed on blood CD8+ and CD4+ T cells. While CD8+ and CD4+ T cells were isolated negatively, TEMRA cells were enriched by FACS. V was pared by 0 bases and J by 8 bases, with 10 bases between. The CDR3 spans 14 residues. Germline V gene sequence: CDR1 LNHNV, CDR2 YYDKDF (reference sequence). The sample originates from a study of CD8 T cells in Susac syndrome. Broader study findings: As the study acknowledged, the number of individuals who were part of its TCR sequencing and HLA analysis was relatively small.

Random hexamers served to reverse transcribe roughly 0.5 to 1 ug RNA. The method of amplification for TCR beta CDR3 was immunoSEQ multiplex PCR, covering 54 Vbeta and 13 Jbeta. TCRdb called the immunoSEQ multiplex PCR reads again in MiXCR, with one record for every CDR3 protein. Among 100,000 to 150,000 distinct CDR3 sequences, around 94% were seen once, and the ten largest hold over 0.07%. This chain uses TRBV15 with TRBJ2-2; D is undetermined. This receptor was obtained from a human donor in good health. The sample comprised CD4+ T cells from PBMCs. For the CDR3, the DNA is TGTGCCACCAGCAGAGATCGTACCGTGGGGGAGCTGTTTTTT. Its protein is CATSRDRTVGELFF.